This T cell receptor beta chain was recorded in a study of technical replicates of blood from a few donors. The V gene's germline CDR1 is SGHRS and CDR2 YFSETQ. CDR3 size: 16 residues. After removal of 2 bases from V and 4 bases from J, the junction contained 7 bases not matched to a gene. TCRdb's copy holds only in-frame clones and misses some; the assay was immunoSEQ multiplex PCR. The sample consists of over 50,000 clones, approximately 86% of them appearing once. The clonotype was recovered from a human donor in good health. Some clones in this sample may be carry-over from other donors' samples. This chain joins TRBV5-1 and TRBJ2-3, with TRBD2 identical over 10 bases. The specimen was PBMCs. CDR3 DNA: TGCGCCAGCAGCTTAAAGCCTAGCGGGAGTTCAGATACGCAGTATTTT. Its translation is CASSLKPSGSSDTQYF.